This T cell receptor (beta chain) was identified in a study of metastatic and nonmetastatic thyroid tumors. General study findings and limits: Malignant tumors reportedly showed significantly higher TCR beta diversity than benign nodules in both blood and tumor.

TCRdb re-called the PCR reads through MiXCR. The sample yields some 40,000 clones, around a fifth seen once. The sample holds a few counts of this clone. Its antigen remains unidentified. Every patient underwent thyroid surgery untreated. Germline CDR1 MDHEN, CDR2 SYDVKM. The CDR3 has 14 amino acids. Trimming left V 2 bases short and J 5 bases short, with 12 bases between. The sample comprised blood. The rearrangement joins TRBV28 to TRBJ2-5; unclear D gene. This TCR was sampled from a female donor with papillary thyroid cancer or a benign thyroid nodule (not recorded which). Some clones in this sample may be carry-over from other donors' samples. This CDR3 is CASSLIPHTETQYF. DNA of the CDR3: TGTGCCAGCAGTTTAATACCCCATACGGAGACCCAGTACTTC.